The entry below describes one T cell receptor (beta chain). Within the sample, other DNA sequences also encode this same CDR3. TCRdb's copy holds only in-frame clones and misses some; the assay was immunoSEQ multiplex PCR. There are some 180,000 clones in the sample, with less than 2.5% held by the top ten. This sample is drawn from a study of control samples from healthy donors and cancer patients. There are 13 residues in the CDR3. V was pared by 2 bases and J by 2 bases, with 6 bases between. Sequencing used blood. The chain is built from TRBV12-3 or TRBV12-4 and TRBJ1-1; D is uncertain. The sequence derives from a woman aged 30 to 39 in good health. CDR3 protein: CASSLTVNTEAFF. CDR3 coding DNA: TGTGCCAGCAGTTTAACAGTTAACACTGAAGCTTTCTTT.